The clone carrying this TCR beta chain was seen many times. This entry belongs to a study of T cells in Graves' hyperthyroidism and ophthalmopathy. The CDR3 runs 16 residues. V was pared by 2 bases and J by 0 bases, with 13 bases between. Germline V CDR1 and CDR2: GTSNPN, SVGIG (reference sequence). RNA transcripts gave rise to amplified TCR beta CDR3 regions. When the TCR CDR3 underwent first-round RT-PCR, the HTBI primer set was used. Via MiXCR, TCRdb re-called the multiplex PCR reads, giving one row per CDR3 protein. Of a few hundred thousand distinct CDR3 sequences in the sample, approximately 15% were seen once.

The sample was blood. The sequence was collected from a woman younger than 35 with Graves' hyperthyroidism. The chain links TRBV30 to TRBJ1-4; unclear D gene. The CDR3 nucleotides are TGTGCCTGGAGTCAAGGGTTCGCCGCAACTAATGAAAAACTGTTTTTT. This codes for CAWSQGFAATNEKLFF.